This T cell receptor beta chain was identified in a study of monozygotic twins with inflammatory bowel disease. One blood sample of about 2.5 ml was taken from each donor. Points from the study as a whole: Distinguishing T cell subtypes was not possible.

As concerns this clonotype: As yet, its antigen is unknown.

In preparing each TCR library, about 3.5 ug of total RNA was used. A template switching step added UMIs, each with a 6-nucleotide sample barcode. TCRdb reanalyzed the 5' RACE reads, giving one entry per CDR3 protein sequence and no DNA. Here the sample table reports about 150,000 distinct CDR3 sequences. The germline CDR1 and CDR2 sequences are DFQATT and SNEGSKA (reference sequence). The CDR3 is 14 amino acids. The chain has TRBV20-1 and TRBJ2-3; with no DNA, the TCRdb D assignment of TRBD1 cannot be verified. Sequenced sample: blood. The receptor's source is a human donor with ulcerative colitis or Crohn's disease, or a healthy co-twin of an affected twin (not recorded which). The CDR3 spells CSARPGQGTDTQYF.